The 24 T cell receptor beta chains below were found in one sample sequenced in a study of cytomegalovirus exposure and HLA in healthy donors. The PCR had 60 Vbeta and 13 Jbeta primers. Assay: immunoSEQ multiplex PCR; the TCRdb copy retains only in-frame clones and omits some. The table shows 150,000 to 180,000 clones, with roughly 80% occurring only once. Source material: PBMCs. The receptor set was obtained from a middle-aged woman in good health and CMV-seronegative.

This chain's CDR3 is CASSFWGDPSGGYTF. In DNA, the CDR3 is TGCGCCAGCAGCTTCTGGGGGGACCCAAGCGGAGGCTACACCTTC. The chain links TRBV5-1 to TRBJ1-2, with a tentative D call TRBD1 (5 bases). Deletions cut 2 bases from V and 8 bases from J, with 19 bases between. Germline CDR1 SGHRS, CDR2 YFSETQ. The CDR3 extends over 15 amino acids. Full variable domain (outside the CDR3, taken from reference TRBV5-1 and TRBJ1-2): KAGVTQTPRYLIKTRGQQVTLSCSPISGHRSVSWYQQTPGQGLQFLFEYFSETQRNKGNFPGRFSGRQFSNSRSEMNVSTLELGDSALYLCASSFWGDPSGGYTFGSGTRLTVV.

The chain has TRBV2 and TRBJ1-5; D ambiguous. V lost 6 bases, J lost 9 bases, and 18 bases lay in between. The CDR3 contains 14 residues. The germline gives CDR1 SNHLY, CDR2 FYNNEI. This CDR3 is CASRGIPEGGPQHF. CDR3 nucleotide sequence: TGTGCCAGCAGGGGGATACCTGAAGGAGGGCCCCAGCATTTT.

The V call is TRBV2, the J call TRBJ1-4, with 8 nucleotides matching TRBD1. The germline V gene has CDR1 SNHLY and CDR2 FYNNEI. The CDR3 is 14 amino acids. Trimming took 4 bases from V and 8 from J; bases not matched to a gene: 6. The CDR3 loop is CASSVQGAGEKLFF. The CDR3 DNA is TGTGCCAGCAGTGTTCAGGGGGCTGGGGAAAAACTGTTTTTT.

The V gene is TRBV5-6, the J gene TRBJ2-6, with D possibly matching TRBD2 (6 bases). The CDR3 runs 16 residues. CDR1 is SGHDT, CDR2 YYEEEE, per germline. The ends were cut back, 5 bases at V and 0 bases at J, with 12 bases in the middle. The CDR3, as DNA: TGTGCCAGCAGAGGGACTGGGATCTCTGGGGCCAACGTCCTGACTTTC. It translates to CASRGTGISGANVLTF.

This chain uses TRBV29-1 with TRBJ1-6; a weak D match, TRBD1 (6 bases). The CDR3 runs to 13 residues. Germline loops: CDR1 SQVTM, CDR2 ANQGSEA. Trimming shortened V by 6 bases and J by 6 bases, and 12 bases separated the two germline ends. DNA for the CDR3: TGCAGCGTGACACAGGGACGTAATTCACCCCTCCACTTT. This sequence encodes CSVTQGRNSPLHF.

The gene calls are TRBV1 and TRBJ2-2; TRBD2, the table's D call, lacks a check against the DNA. TRBV1 is termed a pseudogene. CDR3 length: 15 amino acids. This CDR3 reads CTSNRLAGRTGELFF. For the CDR3, the DNA is TGCACCAGCAACCGACTCGCGGGGAGGACCGGGGAGCTGTTTTTT.

In its sample, this clone was seen a few times. The chain couples TRBV30 to TRBJ1-1, with D possibly TRBD1 on 6 matching bases. CDR1 and CDR2 from the germline V gene are GTSNPN and SVGIG (reference sequence). This CDR3 is built from 14 residues. The V gene lost 3 bases and the J gene lost 1 base, with 12 bases spanning the gap. CDR3 in amino acids: CAWRETGRNTEAFF. For the CDR3, the DNA is TGTGCCTGGAGGGAGACAGGAAGGAACACTGAAGCTTTCTTT.

The chain carries TRBV5-6 and TRBJ2-7; TRBD2 might be the D (5 bases). The CDR3 runs 13 residues. Trimming took off 1 base at V and 3 bases at J, with 8 bases between the two ends. CDR1 is SGHDT, CDR2 YYEEEE, per germline. CDR3: CASSLTRFYEQYF. CDR3 coding DNA: TGTGCCAGCAGCTTGACTAGGTTCTACGAGCAGTACTTC.

The chain couples TRBV5-1 to TRBJ2-3; 10 nucleotides agree with TRBD2. The ends lost 0 bases at V and 1 base at J; junction bases unmatched: 2. This CDR3 is built from 16 residues. Germline values: CDR1 SGHRS, CDR2 YFSETQ. This chain's CDR3 is CASSLDTSGGTDTQYF. Written as DNA, the CDR3 is TGCGCCAGCAGCTTGGATACTAGCGGGGGCACAGATACGCAGTATTTT. The entire variable domain, with the rest obtained from reference TRBV5-1 and TRBJ2-3, is as follows: KAGVTQTPRYLIKTRGQQVTLSCSPISGHRSVSWYQQTPGQGLQFLFEYFSETQRNKGNFPGRFSGRQFSNSRSEMNVSTLELGDSALYLCASSLDTSGGTDTQYFGPGTRLTVL.

The chain links TRBV5-5 to TRBJ1-2, with D perhaps TRBD1 (5 bases). There are 14 residues in the CDR3. The V gene lost 2 bases and the J gene lost 3 bases, with 11 bases spanning the gap. In germline, CDR1 is SGHKS, CDR2 YYEKEE (reference sequence). This CDR3 is CASSFRQSHYGYTF. CDR3 bases: TGTGCCAGCAGCTTCCGACAGAGCCACTATGGCTACACCTTC. Looking up the rest from reference TRBV5-5 and TRBJ1-2 gives the full variable domain: DAGVTQSPTHLIKTRGQQVTLRCSPISGHKSVSWYQQVLGQGPQFIFQYYEKEERGRGNFPDRFSARQFPNYSSELNVNALLLGDSALYLCASSFRQSHYGYTFGSGTRLTVV.

In its sample, this clone was seen once. The chain is built from TRBV5-4 and TRBJ1-1, with 8 bases matching TRBD1. V was clipped by 4 bases and J by 2 bases; unmatched bases: 7. Germline loops: CDR1 SGHNT, CDR2 YYREEE (reference sequence). The CDR3 consists of 15 residues. The CDR3 region has the DNA TGTGCCAGCAGCGAAAGGACAGGGATTAACACTGAAGCTTTCTTT. Translated, it gives CASSERTGINTEAFF. Combining the CDR3 with reference TRBV5-4 and TRBJ1-1 gives the whole variable domain ETGVTQSPTHLIKTRGQQVTLRCSSQSGHNTVSWYQQALGQGPQFIFQYYREEENGRGNFPPRFSGLQFPNYSSELNVNALELDDSALYLCASSERTGINTEAFFGQGTRLTVV.

This chain joins TRBV19 and TRBJ2-7; 10 bases are a match to TRBD1. V shed 8 bases, J shed 2 bases, and the junction held 12 bases outside the gene matches. This CDR3 is built from 16 residues. CDR1 LNHDA and CDR2 SQIVND come from the germline V gene (reference sequence). CDR3: CASRQSPGTGAYEQYF. The CDR3 DNA sequence: TGTGCCAGTCGCCAATCACCCGGGACAGGGGCCTACGAGCAGTACTTC.

Of note for this clone: The sample contains more than one DNA sequence encoding this CDR3. CDR3 nucleotide sequence: TGTGCCTGGAGTGTACGCAGGGGGCCTGGAAACACCATATATTTT. Amino acids: CAWSVRRGPGNTIYF. The chain combines TRBV30 with TRBJ1-3; 8 bases align to TRBD1. Germline V gene data show CDR1 as GTSNPN and CDR2 as SVGIG (reference sequence). The V gene end was trimmed by 0 bases and the J gene end by 2 bases; junction bases not matched to a gene: 3. The CDR3 extends over 15 amino acids.

The chain uses TRBV5-8 and TRBJ1-2, with D possibly being TRBD1 (6 bases). This CDR3 is built from 14 residues. V lost 6 bases, J lost 4 bases, and 16 bases lay in between. Germline CDR1 and CDR2: SGHTS and YDEGEE. The CDR3 protein is CASTADRPPYGYTF. The CDR3 DNA is TGTGCCAGCACCGCCGACAGGCCTCCCTATGGCTACACCTTC.

The table lists this clone with a few counts. The CDR3: CASSFRGNTEAFF. The CDR3 nucleotides are TGTGCCAGCAGCTTTAGGGGGAACACTGAAGCTTTCTTT. The genes are TRBV7-8 and TRBJ1-1, with D tentatively TRBD1 (5 bases). With 3 bases removed from V and 1 base from J, the gap between germline ends came to 6 bases. CDR1 is SGHVS and CDR2 is FQNEAQ in the germline V gene. The CDR3 is made up of 13 amino acids.

V usage is TRBV6-5 and J usage is TRBJ2-1; D is perhaps TRBD1 (5 bases). V was pared by 6 bases and J by 0 bases, with 6 bases between. The CDR3 covers 13 residues. Germline V gene sequence: CDR1 MNHEY, CDR2 SVGAGI. DNA for the CDR3: TGTGCCAGCAGAGACAGCTCCTACAATGAGCAGTTCTTC. Translating gives CASRDSSYNEQFF.

The V call is TRBV2, the J call TRBJ1-5; TRBD1 matches at 7 bases. Germline CDR1 SNHLY, CDR2 FYNNEI. The CDR3 runs to 15 residues. After removal of 4 bases from V and 3 bases from J, the junction contained 6 bases not matched to a gene. CDR3 protein: CASSGGQVSNQPQHF. The CDR3 nucleotides are TGTGCCAGCAGTGGCGGACAGGTCTCCAATCAGCCCCAGCATTTT.

V and J are TRBV11-3 and TRBJ1-2; D is unresolved. The V gene's germline CDR1 is SGHNT and CDR2 YENEEA. This CDR3 has 13 residues. The V gene lost 3 bases and the J gene lost 4 bases, with 9 bases spanning the gap. The CDR3 sequence is CASSFARGYGYTF. CDR3 nucleotides: TGTGCCAGCAGCTTTGCGAGAGGCTATGGCTACACCTTC.

The V and J genes are TRBV6-5 and TRBJ1-4; TRBD1 agrees at 7 bases. The CDR3 sequence is 15 residues long. Germline V gives CDR1 MNHEY, CDR2 SVGAGI. V shed 2 bases and J 8 bases; nucleotides not matched to a gene: 8. CDR3: CASSYGTGAGEKLFF. CDR3 in DNA: TGTGCCAGCAGTTACGGCACAGGGGCTGGCGAAAAACTGTTTTTT.

This clone was detected only a few times. The chain is built from TRBV5-1 and TRBJ2-3, with a possible D match to TRBD1 (6 bases). Germline V gene sequence: CDR1 SGHRS, CDR2 YFSETQ. The CDR3 has 15 residues. Trimming removed 6 bases at V and 4 bases at J, with 18 bases between. This CDR3 is CASTYRDPSADTQYF. Written as DNA, the CDR3 is TGCGCCAGCACCTACAGGGACCCATCGGCAGATACGCAGTATTTT.

The J gene is TRBJ2-5, the V gene TRBV7-8; possible D gene TRBD2, 5 bases. The germline CDR1 and CDR2 sequences are SGHVS and FQNEAQ. V was cut by 3 bases and J by 4 bases, with 9 bases left in between. The CDR3 runs to 13 residues. The CDR3 DNA follows: TGTGCCAGCAGCTTCGGAGGACCAGAGACCCAGTACTTC. It translates to CASSFGGPETQYF.

The V gene is TRBV5-1, the J gene TRBJ1-1; the D gene is possibly TRBD1 (5 bases). There are 14 residues in the CDR3. Per germline, CDR1 SGHRS and CDR2 YFSETQ. V lost 2 bases and J lost 0, with 8 bases in between. In DNA, the CDR3 is TGCGCCAGCAGCTTACCGACAGTGAACACTGAAGCTTTCTTT. Its protein product is CASSLPTVNTEAFF.

This chain links TRBV6-4 with TRBJ2-1; 10 nucleotides match TRBD2. Trimming took 0 bases from V and 7 from J; bases not matched to a gene: 3. CDR3 length: 15 amino acids. From germline, CDR1 is MRHNA and CDR2 SNTAGT. CDR3 residues: CASSDSAAGGNEQFF. CDR3 nucleotides: TGTGCCAGCAGTGACTCGGCAGCGGGGGGGAATGAGCAGTTCTTC.

The table lists this clone with a count of one. The rearrangement links TRBV2 to TRBJ1-2; unclear D gene. V was trimmed by 2 bases and J by 4 bases, leaving 8 bases between them. Germline assignment: CDR1 SNHLY and CDR2 FYNNEI. This CDR3 has 13 residues. CDR3 in amino acids: CASSENLGYGYTF. The CDR3 DNA is TGTGCCAGCAGTGAAAACCTAGGCTATGGCTACACCTTC.